This T cell receptor (beta chain) was sequenced during a study of shared clonotypes between healthy human individuals. Study-wide context: The study used three CD4 naive, three CD4 memory, two CD8 naive and one CD8 memory plate per donor.

The germline V and J ends were trimmed by 4 bases and 1 base, with 30 bases remaining between them. Germline CDR1 is SGHRS and CDR2 is YFSETQ. The length of the CDR3 is 21 residues. Naive CD8 cells lacked CD45RO and underwent positive selection for CCR7, leaving out terminally differentiated effector memory CD45RA+ cells. In the study's own analysis: Quality scores were absent from the junction-only immunoSEQ sequences, so filtering differed. Data came from immunoSEQ multiplex PCR; TCRdb stores just in-frame clones and leaves some out. From that table come the V and J calls and clone size; the DNA was used to work out D and trimming. Here the sample spans about 1,900,000 clones, about 95% being singletons.

This chain joins TRBV5-1 and TRBJ2-1, with D possibly being TRBD1 (7 bases). The sample was naive CD8+ T cells sorted from blood. The source of this sequence is a man aged 18 to 35 in good health. CDR3 loop: CASSGTADGRLGARSYNEQFF. CDR3 coding DNA: TGCGCCAGCAGCGGGACAGCGGACGGGAGACTCGGAGCCCGTTCCTACAATGAGCAGTTCTTC.